Listed below are T cell receptor beta chains from one sample, sequenced in a study of cytomegalovirus exposure and HLA in healthy donors. TCRdb keeps only in-frame clones here, not all; method: immunoSEQ multiplex PCR. The sample consists of approximately 100,000 clones, approximately 76% of them appearing once. Sequencing was carried out using PBMCs. Source of these receptors: a woman in her forties or fifties in good health and CMV-seropositive. Each CDR3 is given with its conserved first and last residue. Each record gives: J gene, clone size, D gene, V gene, CDR3 DNA, CDR3 protein. D genes are given only for firm matches. Clone size, where shown, is once, few, many, or a class for clones that have expanded.

>TRBJ1-4|.|TRBD1|TRBV5-4
TGTGCCAGCAGCCCAACTGGACAGGGGAGTGAAAAACTGTTTTTT
CASSPTGQGSEKLFF
>TRBJ2-5|.|.|TRBV5-1
TGCGCCAGCAGCGCCGGGTTCGGGCGACAGGCGCAAGAGACCCAGTACTTC
CASSAGFGRQAQETQYF
>TRBJ2-7|.|TRBD2|TRBV7-2
TGTGCCAGCAGCTTTGGACTAGCGGGGGGGCCTGAAGAGCAGTACTTC
CASSFGLAGGPEEQYF
>TRBJ1-2|.|.|TRBV6-4
TGTGCCAGCAGGCGCTATGGCTACACCTTC
CASRRYGYTF
>TRBJ1-5|.|.|TRBV19
TGTGCCAGTAGTACACTCCAGGTCCAGCCCCAGCATTTT
CASSTLQVQPQHF
>TRBJ1-2|.|TRBD1|TRBV7-2
TGTGCCAGCAGCCCCCCCCCGGGGACAGGGGGTGGCTACACCTTC
CASSPPPGTGGGYTF
>TRBJ2-7|.|TRBD1|TRBV7-2
TGTGCCAGCAGCTCGGGACAGGGGAACCACGAGCAGTACTTC
CASSSGQGNHEQYF
>TRBJ1-1|few|.|TRBV2
TGTGCCAGCAGTGAAGCGGGGGGACTAGGGTACACTGAAGCTTTCTTT
CASSEAGGLGYTEAFF
>TRBJ2-5|once|.|TRBV11-3
TGTGCCAGCAGCTATCCAGGGGCGACCCAGTACTTC
CASSYPGATQYF
>TRBJ2-1|.|.|TRBV5-6
TGTGCCAGCAGCTTAGGGGTAGCCCCGACTGAGCAGTTCTTC
CASSLGVAPTEQFF
>TRBJ2-3|few|.|TRBV15
TGTGCCACCAGCAATTTTGTTAGCGGCCTCACAGATACGCAGTATTTT
CATSNFVSGLTDTQYF
>TRBJ2-5|.|.|TRBV2
TGTGCCAGCGGCCGAATGGAGACCCAGTACTTC
CASGRMETQYF
>TRBJ2-3|once|TRBD2|TRBV2
TGTGCCAGCATTTCCGGGACTAGCGGGACTAATACGCAGTATTTT
CASISGTSGTNTQYF
>TRBJ2-3|.|TRBD2|TRBV15
TGTGCCACCAGCGAGGGACTAGCGGCCACAGATACGCAGTATTTT
CATSEGLAATDTQYF
>TRBJ1-6|few|.|TRBV7-9
TGTGCCAGCAGCCCAGGGAAAAGCTCCTATAATTCACCCCTCCACTTT
CASSPGKSSYNSPLHF
>TRBJ1-4|.|.|TRBV6-1
TGTGCCAGCAGTGACCCCAGGGAGGGAGAAAAACTGTTTTTT
CASSDPREGEKLFF
>TRBJ2-7|.|TRBD2|TRBV6-6
TGTGCCAGCAGCCCCAATAGCGGGGGGGCGGGGCACGAGCAGTACTTC
CASSPNSGGAGHEQYF
>TRBJ2-1|.|TRBD2|TRBV5-1
TGCGCCAGCAGCGGTCTAGCGGGAGCAAACAATGAGCAGTTCTTC
CASSGLAGANNEQFF
>TRBJ1-4|.|TRBD1|TRBV7-9
TGTTCCAGCAGCTCGACAGGGAGCGGAGAAAAACTGTTTTTT
CSSSSTGSGEKLFF
>TRBJ2-5|once|TRBD1|TRBV14
TGTGCCAGCAGAAGGACAGGGGGCTACCAAGAGACCCAGTACTTC
CASRRTGGYQETQYF
>TRBJ1-1|.|.|TRBV29-1
TGCAGCGTTTTAGGACTCCGGACTGAAGCTTTCTTT
CSVLGLRTEAFF
>TRBJ1-3|.|.|TRBV14
TGTGCCAGCAGCCAACCGGGACTTTACTCTGGAAACACCATATATTTT
CASSQPGLYSGNTIYF
>TRBJ2-5|few|TRBD2|TRBV7-3
TGTGCCAGCAGCTTAACGCGGGGGGCTCAAGAGACCCAGTACTTC
CASSLTRGAQETQYF
>TRBJ2-5|.|.|TRBV5-1
TGCGCCAGCAGCTTGACCCCGGACAGAGAGACCCAGTACTTC
CASSLTPDRETQYF
>TRBJ1-1|.|TRBD1|TRBV11-2
TGTGCCAGCAGCTCCTACAGGGGCACTGAAGCTTTCTTT
CASSSYRGTEAFF
>TRBJ2-2|few|TRBD2|TRBV11-2
TGTGCCAGCAGCTTAGGAGCCGGCAGCGGGAGTGCCACCGGGGAGCTGTTTTTT
CASSLGAGSGSATGELFF
>TRBJ2-1|.|.|TRBV7-9
TGTTCCAGCAGCTCGTTGCGAGCGCCATACAATGAGCAGTTCTTC
CSSSSLRAPYNEQFF
>TRBJ1-6|.|TRBD1|TRBV27
TGTGCCAGCAATACAGGGGGTTCACCCCTCCACTTT
CASNTGGSPLHF
>TRBJ2-3|.|TRBD2|TRBV7-2
TGTGCCATAGCGGGGCCACGTACAGATACGCAGTATTTT
CAIAGPRTDTQYF
>TRBJ2-3|.|.|TRBV5-1
TGCGCCAGCACCTTACAGGGTACAGATACGCAGTATTTT
CASTLQGTDTQYF
>TRBJ1-6|.|.|TRBV5-4
TGTGCCAGCAGCTTGCTCGGAGGGGAGGGTAATTCACCCCTCCACTTT
CASSLLGGEGNSPLHF
>TRBJ2-2|.|.|TRBV5-1
TGCGCCAGCAGCTTGCGACTAGCGAACACCGGGGAGCTGTTTTTT
CASSLRLANTGELFF
>TRBJ2-5|.|.|TRBV27
TGTGCCAGCAGTTTACCGGGCGGGGAGACCCAGTACTTC
CASSLPGGETQYF
>TRBJ2-2|.|.|TRBV2
TGTGCCAGCAGTCCGGGGATCGTTAACACCGGGGAGCTGTTTTTT
CASSPGIVNTGELFF
>TRBJ2-2|.|TRBD2|TRBV7-8
TGTGCCAGCAGCGCCCGCAGGGGACTAGCGGGGGGGCCGAACACCGGGGAGCTGTTTTTT
CASSARRGLAGGPNTGELFF
>TRBJ2-6|.|TRBD2|TRBV7-2
TGTGCCAGCAGCTCGGCGGGACTAGCGGGAGTTCTGGGGGCCAACGTCCTGACTTTC
CASSSAGLAGVLGANVLTF
>TRBJ2-6|.|.|TRBV4-1
TGCGCCAGCAGCCAAGACACAGGGATCTCTGGGGCCAACGTCCTGACTTTC
CASSQDTGISGANVLTF
>TRBJ1-5|.|TRBD1|TRBV19
TGTGCCAGTAGTATCGGGACAGGCCATCAGCCCCAGCATTTT
CASSIGTGHQPQHF
>TRBJ2-2|once|TRBD1|TRBV5-1
TGCGCCAGCAGCTTGGCCACAGGGGGCTCTACCGGGGAGCTGTTTTTT
CASSLATGGSTGELFF
>TRBJ2-3|once|.|TRBV2
TGTGCCAGCAGTGGGTCGGACAGCGGTACGCAGTATTTT
CASSGSDSGTQYF
>TRBJ1-5|.|TRBD1|TRBV19
TGTGCCAGTAGTAGAGCTGGACAGGGGAATCAGCCCCAGCATTTT
CASSRAGQGNQPQHF
>TRBJ2-6|.|.|TRBV11-1
TGTGCCAGCTCAGCCCGGGCTGGGGCCAACGTCCTGACTTTC
CASSARAGANVLTF
>TRBJ2-7|.|TRBD2|TRBV5-1
TGCGCCAGCAGCTTGGCCAGTCTAGCGGTCTACGAGCAGTACTTC
CASSLASLAVYEQYF
>TRBJ1-2|.|.|TRBV19
TGTGCCAGTAGTAGCAACAGAAGAGGGGGCTACACCTTC
CASSSNRRGGYTF
>TRBJ2-1|.|.|TRBV7-8
TGTGCCAGCAGCCGCCCGGGATCGGGTGAGCAGTTCTTC
CASSRPGSGEQFF